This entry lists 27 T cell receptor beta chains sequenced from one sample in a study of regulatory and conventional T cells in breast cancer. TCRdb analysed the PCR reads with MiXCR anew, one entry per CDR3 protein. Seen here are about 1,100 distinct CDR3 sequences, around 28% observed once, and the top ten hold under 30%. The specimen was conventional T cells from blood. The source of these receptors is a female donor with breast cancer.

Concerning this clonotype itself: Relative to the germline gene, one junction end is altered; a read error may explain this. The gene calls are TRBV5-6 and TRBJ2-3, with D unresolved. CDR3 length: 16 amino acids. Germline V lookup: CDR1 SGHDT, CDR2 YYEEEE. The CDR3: CVSSTPHLIFTDTQYF. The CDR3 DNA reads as TGTGTCAGCAGCACCCCACACCTAATTTTCACAGATACGCAGTATTTT. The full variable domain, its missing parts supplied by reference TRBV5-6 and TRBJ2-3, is DAGVTQSPTHLIKTRGQQVTLRCSPKSGHDTVSWYQQALGQGPQFIFQYYEEEERQRGNFPDRFSGHQFPNYSSELNVNALLLGDSALYLCVSSTPHLIFTDTQYFGPGTRLTVL.

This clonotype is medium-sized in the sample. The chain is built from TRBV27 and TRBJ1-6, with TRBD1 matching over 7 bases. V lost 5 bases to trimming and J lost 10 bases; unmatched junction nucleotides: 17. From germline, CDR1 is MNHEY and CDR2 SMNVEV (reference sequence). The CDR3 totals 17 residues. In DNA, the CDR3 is TGTGCCAGCAGTCGAGGACCTCCGGGACAGATGATATCACCCCTCCACTTT. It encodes CASSRGPPGQMISPLHF.

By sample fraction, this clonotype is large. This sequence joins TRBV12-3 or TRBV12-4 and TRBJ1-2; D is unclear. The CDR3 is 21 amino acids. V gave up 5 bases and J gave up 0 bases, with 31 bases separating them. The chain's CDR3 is CASSPLSLVLGLSLSNYGYTF. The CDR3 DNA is TGTGCCAGCAGTCCCCTAAGTCTGGTCCTCGGCCTTTCTCTTTCTAACTATGGCTACACCTTC.

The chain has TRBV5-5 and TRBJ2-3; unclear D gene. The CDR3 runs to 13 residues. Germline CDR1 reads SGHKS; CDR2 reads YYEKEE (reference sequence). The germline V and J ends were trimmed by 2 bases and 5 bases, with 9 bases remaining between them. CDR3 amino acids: CASSLGMGDTQYF. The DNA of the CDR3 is TGTGCCAGCAGCTTAGGAATGGGAGATACGCAGTATTTT.

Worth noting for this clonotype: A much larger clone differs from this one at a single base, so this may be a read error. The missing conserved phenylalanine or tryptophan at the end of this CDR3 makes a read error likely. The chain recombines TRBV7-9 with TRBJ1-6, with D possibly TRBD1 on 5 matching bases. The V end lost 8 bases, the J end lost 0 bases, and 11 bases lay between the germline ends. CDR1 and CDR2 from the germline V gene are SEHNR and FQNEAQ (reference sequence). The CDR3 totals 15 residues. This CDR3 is CASSADNSYNSPLHL. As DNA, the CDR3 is TGTGCCAGCTCCGCGGACAACTCCTATAATTCACCCCTCCACCTT.

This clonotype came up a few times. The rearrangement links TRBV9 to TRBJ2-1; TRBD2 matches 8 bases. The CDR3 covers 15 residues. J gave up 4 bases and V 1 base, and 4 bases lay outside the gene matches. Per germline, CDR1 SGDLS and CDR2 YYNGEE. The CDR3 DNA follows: TGTGCCAGCAGCGTATCCGGGGGGGTTTACAATGAGCAGTTCTTC. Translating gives CASSVSGGVYNEQFF.

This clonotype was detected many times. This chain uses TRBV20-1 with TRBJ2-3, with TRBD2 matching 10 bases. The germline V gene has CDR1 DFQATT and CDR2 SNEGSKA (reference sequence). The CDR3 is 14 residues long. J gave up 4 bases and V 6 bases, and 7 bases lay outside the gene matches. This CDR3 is CSARTSGRADTQYF. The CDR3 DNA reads TGCAGTGCCCGGACTAGCGGAAGGGCAGATACGCAGTATTTT.

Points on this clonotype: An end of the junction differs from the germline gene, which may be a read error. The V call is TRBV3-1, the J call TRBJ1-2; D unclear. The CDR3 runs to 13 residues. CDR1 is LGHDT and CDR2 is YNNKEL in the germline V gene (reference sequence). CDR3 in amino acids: CTSSQDSHGGYTF. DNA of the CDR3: TGTACCAGCAGCCAAGATTCCCATGGTGGCTACACCTTC.

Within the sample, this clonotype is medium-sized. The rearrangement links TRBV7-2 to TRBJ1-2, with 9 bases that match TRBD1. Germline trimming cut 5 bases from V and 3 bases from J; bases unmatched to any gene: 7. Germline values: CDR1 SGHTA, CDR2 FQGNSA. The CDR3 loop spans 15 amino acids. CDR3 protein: CASSNRQGGDYGYTF. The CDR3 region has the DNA TGTGCCAGCAGCAACCGACAGGGGGGTGACTATGGCTACACCTTC.

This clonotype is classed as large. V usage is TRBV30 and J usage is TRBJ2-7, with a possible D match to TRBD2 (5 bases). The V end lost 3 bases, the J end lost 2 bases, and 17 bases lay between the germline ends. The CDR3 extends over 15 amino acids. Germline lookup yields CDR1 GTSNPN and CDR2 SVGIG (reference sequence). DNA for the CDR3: TGTGCCTGGAGAGAAGGACTTTCGGGCACCTACGAGCAGTACTTC. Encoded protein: CAWREGLSGTYEQYF.

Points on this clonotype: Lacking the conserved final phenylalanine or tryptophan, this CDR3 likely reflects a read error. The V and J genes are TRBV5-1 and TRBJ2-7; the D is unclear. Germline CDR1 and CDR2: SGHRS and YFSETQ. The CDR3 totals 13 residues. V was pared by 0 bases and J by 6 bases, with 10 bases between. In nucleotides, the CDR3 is TGCGCCAGCAGCTTGGAGACACCAGGCGAGCAGTACTCC. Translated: CASSLETPGEQYS.

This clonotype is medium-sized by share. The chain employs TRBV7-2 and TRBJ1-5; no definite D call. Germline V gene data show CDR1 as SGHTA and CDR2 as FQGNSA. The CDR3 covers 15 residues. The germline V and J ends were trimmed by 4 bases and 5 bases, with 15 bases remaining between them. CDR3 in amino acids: CASSSLGFGDQPQHF. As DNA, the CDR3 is TGTGCCAGCAGCTCCCTGGGGTTTGGTGATCAGCCCCAGCATTTT.

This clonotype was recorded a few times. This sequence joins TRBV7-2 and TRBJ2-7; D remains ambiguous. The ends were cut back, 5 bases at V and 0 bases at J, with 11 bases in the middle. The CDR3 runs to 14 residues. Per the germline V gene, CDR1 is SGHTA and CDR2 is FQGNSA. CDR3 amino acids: CASSPSVASYEQYF. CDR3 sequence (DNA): TGTGCCAGCAGCCCTTCAGTAGCCTCCTACGAGCAGTACTTC.

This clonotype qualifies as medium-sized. CDR3 sequence (DNA): TGCAGTGCTAGACGGGACAGTGGAAACACCATATATTTT. Protein: CSARRDSGNTIYF. The genes are TRBV20-1 and TRBJ1-3; 7 nucleotides agree with TRBD1. Germline V CDR1 and CDR2: DFQATT, SNEGSKA (reference sequence). After removal of 2 bases from V and 3 bases from J, the junction contained 1 base not matched to a gene. This CDR3 has 13 residues.

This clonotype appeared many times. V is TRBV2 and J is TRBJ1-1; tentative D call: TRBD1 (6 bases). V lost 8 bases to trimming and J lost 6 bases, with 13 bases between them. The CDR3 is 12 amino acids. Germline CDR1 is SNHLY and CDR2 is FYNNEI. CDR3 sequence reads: CASFRGASEAFF. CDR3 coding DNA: TGTGCCAGCTTCCGGGGGGCTTCTGAAGCTTTCTTT.

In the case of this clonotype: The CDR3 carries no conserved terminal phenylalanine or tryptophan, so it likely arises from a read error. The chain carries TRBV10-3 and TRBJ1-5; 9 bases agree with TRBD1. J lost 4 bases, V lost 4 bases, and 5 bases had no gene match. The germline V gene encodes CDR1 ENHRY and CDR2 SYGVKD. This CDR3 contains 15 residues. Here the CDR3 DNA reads TGTGCCATCAGTGCGGACAGGGGACTGAATCAGCCCCAGCATTCT. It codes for CAISADRGLNQPQHS.

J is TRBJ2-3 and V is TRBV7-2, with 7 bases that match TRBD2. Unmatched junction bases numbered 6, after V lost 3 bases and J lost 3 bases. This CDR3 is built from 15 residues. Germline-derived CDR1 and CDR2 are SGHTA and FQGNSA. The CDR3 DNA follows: TGTGCCAGCAGCTTGTCATGGGGGGGAACAGATACGCAGTATTTT. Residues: CASSLSWGGTDTQYF. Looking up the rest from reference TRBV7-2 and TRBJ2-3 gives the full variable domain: GAGVSQSPSNKVTEKGKDVELRCDPISGHTALYWYRQSLGQGLEFLIYFQGNSAPDKSGLPSDRFSAERTGGSVSTLTIQRTQQEDSAVYLCASSLSWGGTDTQYFGPGTRLTVL.

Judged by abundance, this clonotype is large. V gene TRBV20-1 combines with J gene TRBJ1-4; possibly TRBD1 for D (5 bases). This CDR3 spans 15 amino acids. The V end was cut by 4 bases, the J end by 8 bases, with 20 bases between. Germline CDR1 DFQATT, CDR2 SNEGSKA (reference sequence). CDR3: CSATPSRGGSEKLFF. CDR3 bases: TGCAGTGCTACCCCGTCCCGGGGCGGGTCGGAAAAACTGTTTTTT.

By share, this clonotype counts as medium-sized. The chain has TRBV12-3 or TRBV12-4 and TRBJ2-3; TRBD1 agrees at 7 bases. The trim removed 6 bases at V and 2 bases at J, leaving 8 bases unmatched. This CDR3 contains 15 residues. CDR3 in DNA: TGTGCCAGCAGACGGGACAGAACCCACACAGATACGCAGTATTTT. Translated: CASRRDRTHTDTQYF.

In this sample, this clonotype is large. The CDR3 region has the DNA TGCGCCAGCAGCCAAGATCTAGGTCAGCCCCAGCATTTT. Protein: CASSQDLGQPQHF. The chain uses TRBV4-3 and TRBJ1-5; no clear D gene. Looked up from germline, CDR1 is LGHNA and CDR2 is YSLEER. CDR3 size: 13 residues. The V end lost 0 bases, the J end lost 6 bases, and 6 bases lay between the germline ends.

The CDR3 here is CASSFPGAYEQYF. Here the CDR3 DNA reads TGTGCCAGCAGCTTTCCGGGTGCCTACGAGCAGTACTTC. The rearrangement uses TRBV5-6 and TRBJ2-7; D not resolved. This CDR3 region has 13 residues. The V gene's germline CDR1 is SGHDT and CDR2 YYEEEE. V was cut by 2 bases and J by 2 bases, with 8 bases left in between. Full variable domain (rest looked up from reference TRBV5-6 and TRBJ2-7): DAGVTQSPTHLIKTRGQQVTLRCSPKSGHDTVSWYQQALGQGPQFIFQYYEEEERQRGNFPDRFSGHQFPNYSSELNVNALLLGDSALYLCASSFPGAYEQYFGPGTRLTVT.

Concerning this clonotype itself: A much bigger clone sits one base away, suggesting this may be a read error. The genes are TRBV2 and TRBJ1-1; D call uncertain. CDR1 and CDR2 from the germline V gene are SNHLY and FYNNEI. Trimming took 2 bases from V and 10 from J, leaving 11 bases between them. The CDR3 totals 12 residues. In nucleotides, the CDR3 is TGTGCCAGCAGTGAACGGGCGGCGAGAGCTTTCTTT. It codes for CASSERAARAFF. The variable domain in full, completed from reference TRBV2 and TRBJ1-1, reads EPEVTQTPSHQVTQMGQEVILRCVPISNHLYFYWYRQILGQKVEFLVSFYNNEISEKSEIFDDQFSVERPDGSNFTLKIRSTKLEDSAMYFCASSERAARAFFGQGTRLTVV.

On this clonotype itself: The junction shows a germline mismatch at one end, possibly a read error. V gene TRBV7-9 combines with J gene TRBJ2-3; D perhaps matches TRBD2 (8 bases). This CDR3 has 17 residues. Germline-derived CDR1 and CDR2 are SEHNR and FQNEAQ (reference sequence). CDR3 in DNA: TGTGCCAGCAGCTTAGACCCATACCAGCGGGGGACAGATACGCGGTATTTT. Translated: CASSLDPYQRGTDTRYF.

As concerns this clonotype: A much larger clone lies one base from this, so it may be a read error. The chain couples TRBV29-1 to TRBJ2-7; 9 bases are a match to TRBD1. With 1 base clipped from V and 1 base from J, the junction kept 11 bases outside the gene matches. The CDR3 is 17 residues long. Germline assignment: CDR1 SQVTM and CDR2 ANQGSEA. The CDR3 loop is CSVEALNRDRVSYEQYF. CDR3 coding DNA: TGCAGCGTTGAAGCTTTGAACCGGGACAGGGTATCCTACGAGCAGTACTTC.

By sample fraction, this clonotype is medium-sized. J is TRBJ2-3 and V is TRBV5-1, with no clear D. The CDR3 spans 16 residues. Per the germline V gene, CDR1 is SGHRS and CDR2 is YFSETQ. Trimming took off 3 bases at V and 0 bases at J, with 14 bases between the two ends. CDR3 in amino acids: CASSSARGSSTDTQYF. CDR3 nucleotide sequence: TGCGCCAGCAGCTCGGCCCGAGGATCCAGCACAGATACGCAGTATTTT. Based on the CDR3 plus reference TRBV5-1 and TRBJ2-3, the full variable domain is KAGVTQTPRYLIKTRGQQVTLSCSPISGHRSVSWYQQTPGQGLQFLFEYFSETQRNKGNFPGRFSGRQFSNSRSEMNVSTLELGDSALYLCASSSARGSSTDTQYFGPGTRLTVL.

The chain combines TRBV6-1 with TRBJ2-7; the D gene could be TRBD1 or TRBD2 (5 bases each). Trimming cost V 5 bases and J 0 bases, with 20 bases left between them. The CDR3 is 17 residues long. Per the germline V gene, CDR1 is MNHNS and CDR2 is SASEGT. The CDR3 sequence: CASSRNPSPDSSYEQYF. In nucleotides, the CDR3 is TGTGCCAGCAGTCGAAATCCTAGCCCCGACAGCTCCTACGAGCAGTACTTC.

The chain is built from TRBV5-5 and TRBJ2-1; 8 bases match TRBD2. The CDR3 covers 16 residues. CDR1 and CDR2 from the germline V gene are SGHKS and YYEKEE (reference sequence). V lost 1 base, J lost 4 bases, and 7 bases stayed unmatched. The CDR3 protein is CASSLMRGASYNEQFF. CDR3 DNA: TGTGCCAGCAGCTTGATGCGGGGGGCCTCGTACAATGAGCAGTTCTTC.